This T cell receptor beta chain was sequenced in a study of cytotoxic CD8 clonotypes in ibrutinib-treated CLL. V dropped 8 bases and J dropped 1 base, with 14 bases sitting between them. The germline V gene has CDR1 MDHEN and CDR2 SYDVKM. The CDR3 is made up of 15 amino acids. Sequencing was designed to attain a depth spanning 1 in 200,000 to 1 in 1 million T cells. Sequencing used immunoSEQ multiplex PCR; TCRdb keeps in-frame clones, though not all of them. The table shows roughly 200,000 clones, with just over 70% occurring only once. The receptor's source is a human donor with chronic lymphocytic leukemia. Sample: PBMCs, taken after 12 months of ibrutinib treatment. This sequence joins TRBV28 and TRBJ2-2; possibly TRBD1 for D (6 bases). CDR3 in DNA: TGTGCCAGCCGTTACGGGACACTGAACACCGGGGAGCTGTTTTTT. Protein product: CASRYGTLNTGELFF.